This T cell receptor (beta chain) was captured by sequencing in a study of blood T cell repertoires in COVID-19. Looking at the study overall: From the United States, Italy and Spain came samples of acute and convalescent COVID-19. Sample material is recorded as cDNA or gDNA derived from T cells, B-cell-depleted T cells, or PBMCs.

This CDR3 has 13 residues. The ends were cut back, 9 bases at V and 0 bases at J, with 10 bases in the middle. CDR1 and CDR2 from the germline V gene are SNHLY and FYNNEI. In the authors' workflow: The authors estimated nucleated cell counts from reference gene primer amplification. Generated by immunoSEQ multiplex PCR, the TCRdb table keeps only in-frame clones and is missing some. The V and J calls and the clone size are those of that table, but D and trimming were determined from the DNA. Here the sample spans 55,000 to 65,000 clones, approximately 90% being singletons. This TCR was recovered from a human donor with acute or convalescent COVID-19. The donor label of this sample is uncertain. The V and J genes are TRBV2 and TRBJ2-3; D might be TRBD2 (5 bases). Sequenced input: peripheral blood. CDR3 loop: CARRGPSTDTQYF. CDR3 nucleotide sequence: TGTGCCAGAAGAGGGCCGAGCACAGATACGCAGTATTTT. Based on the CDR3 plus reference TRBV2 and TRBJ2-3, the full variable domain is EPEVTQTPSHQVTQMGQEVILRCVPISNHLYFYWYRQILGQKVEFLVSFYNNEISEKSEIFDDQFSVERPDGSNFTLKIRSTKLEDSAMYFCARRGPSTDTQYFGPGTRLTVL.